Sequencing of this T cell receptor (beta chain) was carried out in a study of T cells in Graves' hyperthyroidism and ophthalmopathy. Study-wide background: Sampling of peripheral blood happened at initial diagnosis, prior to any treatment.

Findings of the study overall: Blood also showed most of the thyroid clonotypes that were expanded above 0.001.

The investigators amplified TCR beta CDR3 regions from RNA transcripts. The study used the HTBI primer set for a first-round RT-PCR of the TCR CDR3. TCRdb fed the multiplex PCR reads into MiXCR, producing one record per CDR3 protein. Here the sample spans about 360,000 distinct CDR3 sequences, less than 15% being singletons. This CDR3 is 14 amino acids long. Trimming stripped 6 bases from V and 1 base from J, with 15 bases between. Germline CDR1 reads DFQATT; CDR2 reads SNEGSKA (reference sequence). A remark on this clonotype: No antigen is known for it.

Criteria for exclusion of patients were uncontrolled infection, other autoimmune disease, pregnancy or lactation. Thyroid ultrasound, orbital computed tomography, clinical symptoms, and serum thyroxine and TRAb underpinned diagnoses. The V and J genes are TRBV20-1 and TRBJ1-1; a weak D match, TRBD1 (6 bases). The sequenced material came from blood. The source is a woman aged 18-29 years with Graves' hyperthyroidism. The CDR3 DNA reads as TGCAGTGCGATAAGGACAGATTCGAACACTGAAGCTTTCTTT. It yields the protein CSAIRTDSNTEAFF.